This TCR beta chain comes out of a study of tumor-infiltrating lymphocytes in primary liver carcinoma. Looking at the study overall: Each of the samples returned roughly 3.65 to 8 million productive TCRbeta reads (a yield similar across tissue types).

The authors made TCR beta cDNA from 500 ng total RNA with a constant-region primer. Slightly modified ARM-PCR, run as three nested multiplex PCR rounds, produced the TCR beta libraries. In the first two PCR rounds, TRBV1-TRBV30 forward primers were paired with a C-beta reverse primer, and each round lasted about 10 cycles. Via MiXCR, TCRdb re-called the multiplex PCR reads, giving one row per CDR3 protein. The table lists fewer than 350,000 distinct CDR3 sequences, about 62% of them singletons. From germline, CDR1 is SGHAT and CDR2 FQNNGV. V lost 5 bases and J 6 bases, leaving 20 bases between the germline ends. This CDR3 spans 15 amino acids. The researchers obtained blood RNA from unsorted whole blood and also extracted germline DNA.

The sequenced sample consisted of peripheral blood. The chain combines TRBV11-2 with TRBJ2-7; tentatively, D is TRBD2 (6 bases). The source is a man in his forties with primary liver carcinoma and hepatitis B virus infection. The CDR3 DNA sequence: TGTGCCAGCAGCCAGGCCGGGACTCCCGTGGGCGAGCAGTACTTC. Encoded protein: CASSQAGTPVGEQYF.